A single sample gave rise to the 25 T cell receptor beta chains below, sequenced in a study of shared clonotypes between healthy human individuals. The method was immunoSEQ multiplex PCR; TCRdb's version includes in-frame clones alone and lacks a portion of them. This sample yields roughly 700,000 clones, of which around two thirds are seen a single time; 1.5% to 2% belongs to the top ten. Sequencing was carried out using memory CD4+ T cells sorted from blood. Subset denoted: CD45RA-negative fraction. Receptors originate from a woman in her 30s in good health.

The chain carries TRBV11-2 and TRBJ2-1, with D hard to call. Per the germline V gene, CDR1 is SGHAT and CDR2 is FQNNGV. The CDR3 is 13 amino acids. V lost 5 bases and J lost 7, with 12 bases in between. The CDR3 loop reads CASSPPSLNEQFF. CDR3 nucleotides: TGTGCCAGCAGCCCCCCTTCCCTGAATGAGCAGTTCTTC.

The chain has TRBV7-2 and TRBJ2-2; D gene uncertain. Trimming took off 6 bases at V and 2 bases at J, with 16 bases between the two ends. CDR1 is SGHTA, CDR2 FQGNSA, per germline. The CDR3 is made up of 16 amino acids. This CDR3 reads CASSPWAAVNTGELFF. The CDR3 nucleotides read TGTGCCAGCAGTCCCTGGGCGGCAGTTAACACCGGGGAGCTGTTTTTT. Variable domain in full (rest from reference TRBV7-2 and TRBJ2-2): GAGVSQSPSNKVTEKGKDVELRCDPISGHTALYWYRQSLGQGLEFLIYFQGNSAPDKSGLPSDRFSAERTGGSVSTLTIQRTQQEDSAVYLCASSPWAAVNTGELFFGEGSRLTVL.

This clone was seen a few times. The chain joins TRBV27 to TRBJ1-5; TRBD1 matches at 12 bases. The CDR3 spans 16 residues. V lost 2 bases and J lost 6; bases outside the gene matches: 5. The germline V gene encodes CDR1 MNHEY and CDR2 SMNVEV (reference sequence). The CDR3 loop is CASSLDGTGGGQPQHF. In nucleotides, the CDR3 is TGTGCCAGCAGTTTAGATGGGACAGGGGGCGGTCAGCCCCAGCATTTT.

This clone was seen a few times. The V and J genes are TRBV7-6 and TRBJ2-7; D may correspond to TRBD1 or TRBD2 (5 bases each). Germline CDR1 SGHVS, CDR2 FNYEAQ. There are 14 residues in the CDR3. The V end lost 3 bases, the J end lost 1 base, and 10 bases lay between the germline ends. CDR3 sequence reads: CASSFGAPSYEQYF. The CDR3 DNA is TGTGCCAGCAGCTTCGGGGCTCCTTCCTACGAGCAGTACTTC. The full variable domain, its missing parts supplied by reference TRBV7-6 and TRBJ2-7, is GAGVSQSPRYKVTKRGQDVALRCDPISGHVSLYWYRQALGQGPEFLTYFNYEAQQDKSGLPNDRFSAERPEGSISTLTIQRTEQRDSAMYRCASSFGAPSYEQYFGPGTRLTVT.

This clone occurred a few times. The rearrangement joins TRBV4-1 to TRBJ1-2; maybe TRBD1 (5 bases). CDR1 MGHRA and CDR2 YSYEKL come from the germline V gene. V lost 3 bases and J 0 bases, leaving 17 bases between the germline ends. The CDR3 is made up of 17 amino acids. The CDR3 region has the DNA TGCGCCAGCAGCCAGGCGACTGACCAGGGAGCTAACTATGGCTACACCTTC. Translated, it gives CASSQATDQGANYGYTF.

This sequence joins TRBV25-1 and TRBJ1-4, with unresolved D. Trimming left V 0 bases short and J 5 bases short, with 10 bases between. Germline V gene lookup returns CDR1 MGHDK and CDR2 SYGVNS. This CDR3 contains 15 residues. CDR3 DNA sequence: TGTGCCAGCAGTGAATATCGAGTCGGGAATGAAAAACTGTTTTTT. This translates into CASSEYRVGNEKLFF.

V and J are TRBV28 and TRBJ1-4; the match to TRBD1 covers 9 bases. J lost 8 bases, V lost 1 base, and 8 bases had no gene match. Germline assignment: CDR1 MDHEN and CDR2 SYDVKM. The CDR3 has 16 amino acids. The CDR3 DNA sequence: TGTGCCAGCAGTTTATTCGGCGGGACAGGGATCGAAAAACTGTTTTTT. It specifies CASSLFGGTGIEKLFF. Looking up the rest from reference TRBV28 and TRBJ1-4 gives the full variable domain: DVKVTQSSRYLVKRTGEKVFLECVQDMDHENMFWYRQDPGLGLRLIYFSYDVKMKEKGDIPEGYSVSREKKERFSLILESASTNQTSMYLCASSLFGGTGIEKLFFGSGTQLSVL.

This rearrangement joins TRBV5-1 to TRBJ1-4; possibly TRBD1 for D (6 bases). The length of the CDR3 is 15 residues. CDR1 is SGHRS and CDR2 is YFSETQ in the germline V gene. V gave up 5 bases and J gave up 0 bases, with 11 bases separating them. The CDR3 spells CASRADSATNEKLFF. The CDR3 region has the DNA TGCGCCAGCAGAGCGGACAGTGCAACTAATGAAAAACTGTTTTTT.

The chain employs TRBV12-5 and TRBJ2-3; D is perhaps TRBD2 (5 bases). Trimming removed 4 bases at V and 7 bases at J, with 9 bases between. Germline V gives CDR1 LGHNT, CDR2 FRNRAP. This CDR3 is 12 amino acids long. In nucleotides, the CDR3 is TGTGCTAGTGGTTCCGACTACCATACGCAGTATTTT. Encoded protein: CASGSDYHTQYF.

This CDR3 reads CASSLWGSGSWELFF. Here the CDR3 DNA reads TGTGCCAGCAGTTTATGGGGTAGCGGGAGCTGGGAGCTGTTTTTT. V and J are TRBV28 and TRBJ2-2; 9 bases align to TRBD2. The CDR3 is made up of 15 amino acids. Looked up from germline, CDR1 is MDHEN and CDR2 is SYDVKM. Trimming removed 0 bases from V and 9 bases from J; junction bases left unmatched: 5.

V usage is TRBV14 and J usage is TRBJ2-5; D remains ambiguous. The better agreement between TRBJ2-7 and the DNA end casts doubt on the J call. The germline V gene has CDR1 SGHDN and CDR2 FVKESK. This CDR3 contains 18 residues. CDR3 nucleotides: TGTGCCAGCAGCCAAGAATTCAAAACTTACCCCCCCTACTACGAGCAGTACTTC. Amino acid sequence: CASSQEFKTYPPYYEQYF.

The rearrangement joins TRBV27 to TRBJ2-2; D could derive from TRBD1 or TRBD2 (5 bases each). V was pared by 0 bases and J by 0 bases, with 8 bases between. CDR1 and CDR2 from the germline V gene are MNHEY and SMNVEV (reference sequence). This CDR3 has 16 residues. In nucleotides, the CDR3 is TGTGCCAGCAGTTTATCTGGGACCTCGAACACCGGGGAGCTGTTTTTT. Translation: CASSLSGTSNTGELFF.

This chain links TRBV6-1 with TRBJ2-7, with TRBD1 as a possible D gene (6 bases). The CDR3 loop spans 14 amino acids. V lost 2 bases and J 2 bases, leaving 10 bases between the germline ends. Per the germline V gene, CDR1 is MNHNS and CDR2 is SASEGT. CDR3 in amino acids: CASSEPGHTYEQYF. As DNA, the CDR3 is TGTGCCAGCAGTGAACCGGGACACACCTACGAGCAGTACTTC.

Regarding this clone: This specimen includes other DNA sequences encoding the same CDR3. J is TRBJ2-3 and V is TRBV2; 8 nucleotides agree with TRBD2. From germline, CDR1 is SNHLY and CDR2 FYNNEI. The V and J ends lost 5 bases and 1 base, in that order; junction bases with no gene match: 2. CDR3 size: 14 residues. The CDR3 DNA follows: TGTGCCAGCAGTCCGACTAGCGGCACAGATACGCAGTATTTT. This translates into CASSPTSGTDTQYF.

This clone has only one observation. The J gene is TRBJ1-4, the V gene TRBV5-8, with D maybe TRBD1 (5 bases). The length of the CDR3 is 15 residues. Trimming took off 5 bases at V and 8 bases at J, with 19 bases between the two ends. Germline values: CDR1 SGHTS, CDR2 YDEGEE. CDR3 in amino acids: CASSPWPRAAEKLFF. CDR3 coding DNA: TGTGCCAGCAGTCCCTGGCCCAGGGCGGCCGAAAAACTGTTTTTT.

V usage is TRBV14 and J usage is TRBJ2-6; the D gene is possibly TRBD1 (5 bases). With 6 bases removed from V and 6 bases from J, the gap between germline ends came to 12 bases. CDR3 length equals 14 residues. Germline V gives CDR1 SGHDN, CDR2 FVKESK. The DNA for the CDR3 is TGTGCCAGCAGGCAGGGCTCGGCGGCCAACGTCCTGACTTTC. Its translation: CASRQGSAANVLTF.

With regard to this clone: Distinct nucleotide sequences in the sample also encode this CDR3. The rearrangement uses TRBV28 and TRBJ1-3; 7 bases align to TRBD1. V was pared by 4 bases and J by 2 bases, with 5 bases of the junction left unmatched. The germline gives CDR1 MDHEN, CDR2 SYDVKM. The CDR3 extends over 15 amino acids. CDR3 sequence reads: CASSSGGPAGNTIYF. CDR3 DNA: TGTGCCAGCAGTTCAGGGGGGCCGGCTGGAAACACCATATATTTT.

J is TRBJ1-4 and V is TRBV7-2; D remains ambiguous. This CDR3 comprises 13 residues. V was shortened by 7 bases and J by 7 bases, with 13 bases between the two germline ends. Germline V gene sequence: CDR1 SGHTA, CDR2 FQGNSA. The chain's CDR3 is CASTPYLSEKLFF. CDR3 nucleotide sequence: TGTGCCAGCACTCCTTACTTATCTGAAAAACTGTTTTTT.

V is TRBV5-6 and J is TRBJ1-1; D is possibly TRBD1 (6 bases). In germline, CDR1 is SGHDT, CDR2 YYEEEE. Trimming stripped 3 bases from V and 4 bases from J, with 16 bases between. The CDR3 runs to 15 residues. The CDR3 protein is CASSSGPLRGTEAFF. For the CDR3, the DNA is TGTGCCAGCAGCTCGGGCCCGCTCAGGGGCACTGAAGCTTTCTTT.

This clone was counted only a few times. The chain joins TRBV28 to TRBJ1-6; TRBD1 matches 7 bases. The CDR3 sequence is 13 residues long. Germline V gene sequence: CDR1 MDHEN, CDR2 SYDVKM. Trimming removed 6 bases from V and 11 bases from J; junction bases left unmatched: 7. DNA for the CDR3: TGTGCCAGCAGCGGGACAGTGAGGGCACCCCTCCACTTT. This encodes CASSGTVRAPLHF.

This clone was counted only a few times. Other DNA sequences in the same sample also yield this CDR3. The chain uses TRBV6-5 and TRBJ1-3; 7 positions agree with TRBD1. Germline lookup yields CDR1 MNHEY and CDR2 SVGAGI. V was pared by 5 bases and J by 0 bases, with 4 bases of the junction left unmatched. The CDR3 runs to 15 residues. CDR3 nucleotide sequence: TGTGCCAGCAGTCCGACAGGGTCCTCTGGAAACACCATATATTTT. Translation gives CASSPTGSSGNTIYF.

This clone was counted between two and nine times. The CDR3 loop is CASSPSIAGGAETQYF. In nucleotides, the CDR3 is TGTGCCAGCTCACCTTCGATAGCGGGAGGGGCAGAGACCCAGTACTTC. V usage is TRBV18 and J usage is TRBJ2-5, with 11 bases that match TRBD2. The CDR3 runs to 16 residues. V gave up 3 bases and J gave up 4 bases; unmatched junction bases: 7. CDR1 KGHSH and CDR2 LQKENI come from the germline V gene.

As to this clone: Other nucleotide sequences from this sample produce the same CDR3. The rearrangement joins TRBV7-9 to TRBJ1-4; TRBD1 might be the D (5 bases). V shed 0 bases and J shed 8 bases, with 10 bases lying between them. CDR1 and CDR2 (germline): SEHNR, FQNEAQ (reference sequence). This CDR3 is 14 amino acids long. The CDR3 DNA sequence: TGTGCCAGCAGCTTAGCCGGGGCGGGGGAAAAACTGTTTTTT. Translated: CASSLAGAGEKLFF.

The chain employs TRBV5-6 and TRBJ2-7; TRBD2 matches 9 bases. The CDR3 covers 14 residues. Trimming cost V 0 bases and J 7 bases; bases outside gene matches: 5. CDR1 and CDR2 from the germline V gene are SGHDT and YYEEEE. The CDR3 sequence: CASSLVAGAGEQYF. In DNA form, the CDR3 reads TGTGCCAGCAGCTTGGTAGCGGGAGCTGGAGAGCAGTACTTC.

This clone was picked up a small number of times. This sample also contains other DNA sequences that code for the same CDR3. The rearrangement links TRBV19 to TRBJ2-3; no reliable D call. The CDR3 covers 11 residues. V shed 2 bases and J shed 6 bases, with 3 bases lying between them. Germline CDR1 and CDR2: LNHDA and SQIVND (reference sequence). Written as DNA, the CDR3 is TGTGCCAGTAGTATATCCGATACGCAGTATTTT. Translated: CASSISDTQYF.